The 4 T cell receptor beta chains reported below all come from one sample, sequenced in a study of T cells in Graves' hyperthyroidism and ophthalmopathy. Amplification targeted TCR beta CDR3 regions from RNA transcripts. Initially, a first-round RT-PCR of the TCR CDR3 employed the HTBI primer set. TCRdb re-analysed the multiplex PCR reads in MiXCR, keeping a single row per CDR3 protein. The table has about 580,000 distinct CDR3 sequences, 40% to 55% seen once. Sequenced input: peripheral blood or thyroid tissue (not recorded which). The receptors originated from a woman under 30 with Graves' hyperthyroidism.

This clonotype was recorded many times. This chain uses TRBV18 with TRBJ2-5, with D unclear. Germline V gene data show CDR1 as KGHSH and CDR2 as LQKENI. The germline V and J ends were trimmed by 6 bases and 4 bases, with 12 bases remaining between them. The CDR3 totals 13 residues. For the CDR3, the DNA is TGTGCCAGCTCCCCAGGAAGGATAGAGACCCAGTACTTC. This codes for CASSPGRIETQYF. Supplemented by reference TRBV18 and TRBJ2-5, the full variable domain reads NAGVMQNPRHLVRRRGQEARLRCSPMKGHSHVYWYRQLPEEGLKFMVYLQKENIIDESGMPKERFSAEFPKEGPSILRIQQVVRGDSAAYFCASSPGRIETQYFGPGTRLLVL.

Ten or more counts support this clonotype. The J gene is TRBJ2-7, the V gene TRBV7-8; TRBD1 is a possible D gene (6 bases). This CDR3 is 14 amino acids long. Trimming pared 5 bases from V and 5 bases from J, leaving 16 bases between. The germline gives CDR1 SGHVS, CDR2 FQNEAQ. This CDR3 reads CASSTFQGSDEQYF. The DNA for the CDR3 is TGTGCCAGCAGCACATTCCAGGGGTCCGACGAGCAGTACTTC.

This clonotype has only a few counts. V is TRBV10-3 and J is TRBJ2-7; 8 bases are shared with TRBD1. V gave up 5 bases and J gave up 3 bases; unmatched junction bases: 6. The CDR3 is 14 residues long. Germline V gene lookup returns CDR1 ENHRY and CDR2 SYGVKD. The DNA for the CDR3 is TGTGCCATCAGTCCCCGGACAGGGAGCTACGAGCAGTACTTC. Protein product: CAISPRTGSYEQYF.

To note about this clonotype: One end of the junction is discordant with germline, which a read error may explain. The rearrangement joins TRBV7-6 to TRBJ1-3; possible D gene TRBD1, 6 bases. Germline lookup yields CDR1 SGHVS and CDR2 FNYEAQ. The CDR3 spans 18 residues. For the CDR3, the DNA is TGCGCCAGCAGCTCGGAGGACCCGACAGGACCCTCTGGAAACACCATATATTTT. Translated, it gives CASSSEDPTGPSGNTIYF. Based on the CDR3 plus reference TRBV7-6 and TRBJ1-3, the full variable domain is GAGVSQSPRYKVTKRGQDVALRCDPISGHVSLYWYRQALGQGPEFLTYFNYEAQQDKSGLPNDRFSAERPEGSISTLTIQRTEQRDSAMYRCASSSEDPTGPSGNTIYFGEGSWLTVV.